This entry is about one TCR beta chain. Its antigen is undetermined. This record comes from a study of OX40 agonist ivuxolimab in advanced cancers. General study findings and limits: No determination was made of the antigen specificity of the expanded peripheral T cells. CD4+ and CD8+ blood T cells expanded clonally by week 6 at 0.1 to 3.0 mg/kg.

TCRdb keeps only in-frame clones here, not all; method: immunoSEQ multiplex PCR. The sample records around 70,000 clones, approximately 85% being singletons. CDR1 is SNHLY and CDR2 is FYNNEI in the germline V gene. CDR3 size: 13 residues. The junction had 8 bases not matched to a gene; V was cut back by 8 bases and J by 5 bases. Sequenced here: CD4+ or CD8+ T cells sorted from blood, sampled in a trial of the OX40 agonist ivuxolimab. V gene TRBV2 combines with J gene TRBJ2-5, with TRBD2 matching over 7 bases. This TCR came from an adult with an advanced solid tumor such as melanoma, head and neck, liver or kidney cancer. CDR3 in DNA: TGTGCCAGCGGGCGGGAGAGGTTGGAGACCCAGTACTTC. It codes for CASGRERLETQYF.